This TCR beta chain originates from a study of cytomegalovirus exposure and HLA in healthy donors. Whole-study context: There were some 400 genotyped donors. Of these, 75% to 85% fell in the genetic ancestry cluster associated with self-reported Caucasian donors.

Findings of the study overall: Later work associated roughly 17,000 TCR beta sequences with HLA alleles at 0.05 false discovery rate.

PCR involved 60 Vbeta and 13 Jbeta primers. Measured with immunoSEQ multiplex PCR; TCRdb has only the in-frame clones, and not every one. This sample's clone table lists roughly 50,000 clones. With 6 bases clipped from V and 4 bases from J, the junction kept 8 bases outside the gene matches. The CDR3 runs 14 residues. Germline V CDR1 and CDR2: WSHSY, SAAADI. Points on this clone: The antigen is not known.

The genes are TRBV10-2 and TRBJ2-5; 7 positions agree with TRBD1. The sequencing input was PBMCs. The clonotype originates from a man in his forties or fifties in good health and CMV-seropositive. Written as DNA, the CDR3 is TGCGCCAGCAGCCAGGGGACAGAGTCAGAGACCCAGTACTTC. Translated, it gives CASSQGTESETQYF.